Listed below are T cell receptor beta chains from one sample, sequenced in a study of T-cell memory formation after mild COVID-19. Via MiXCR, TCRdb re-called the 5' RACE reads, giving one row per CDR3 protein. The table lists 450,000 to 650,000 distinct CDR3 sequences, less than 25% of them singletons. The specimen was PBMCs or a T cell subset sorted from them (not recorded which). The source is an adult woman who had mild COVID-19 (a few samples of this study predate the infection). Cell type and time point are not known. CDR3s include the opening cysteine and the closing phenylalanine or tryptophan. The D gene is left open where the match is weak. Size tells how often a clone was seen (once, few, many) or the class of an expanded clone, and some rows leave it out.

clone size	D gene	V gene	J gene	CDR3 protein
few	TRBD1	TRBV5-4	TRBJ2-7	CASSLGWDSTYEQYF
-	TRBD1	TRBV7-7	TRBJ2-2	CASSSEPRGFTGELFF
-	-	TRBV9	TRBJ2-5	CASSVPGHPQYF
few	TRBD2	TRBV29-1	TRBJ2-5	CSVEWEGRETQYF
-	TRBD1	TRBV12-3/TRBV12-4	TRBJ1-2	CASGRTGEAYGYTF
once	-	TRBV12-5	TRBJ1-1	CASGYLRGGRATEAFF
-	TRBD1	TRBV29-1	TRBJ1-5	CSATGQENQPQHF
few	TRBD2	TRBV12-3/TRBV12-4	TRBJ2-7	CASSGPGGPYEQYF
-	-	TRBV5-1	TRBJ1-4	CASSQDREKLFF
-	TRBD1	TRBV4-1	TRBJ1-5	CASSRRWGQGNQPQHF
-	-	TRBV19	TRBJ2-1	CASSIAEGTNYNEQFF
-	-	TRBV30	TRBJ2-3	CAWSVGVFPYADTQYF
few	-	TRBV6-5	TRBJ1-2	CASSYGSRAPGYTF
few	TRBD1	TRBV7-9	TRBJ2-7	CASTVQGIYEQYF
-	-	TRBV4-1	TRBJ1-1	CASSRGPGRDTEAFF
few	-	TRBV20-1	TRBJ1-2	CSASAMNYGYTF
few	-	TRBV20-1	TRBJ1-5	CSASNVRWGRNQPQHF
-	-	TRBV7-9	TRBJ2-1	CASSSPPGRTNEQFF
few	-	TRBV5-1	TRBJ2-4	CASSLEPNIQYF
many	TRBD2	TRBV7-3	TRBJ2-3	CASTLAGGPEDTQYF
-	-	TRBV7-6	TRBJ2-1	CASSPAPGRRGYNEQFF
few	-	TRBV30	TRBJ1-3	CAWSAGRTGNTIYF
-	-	TRBV9	TRBJ2-1	CASSVVGGSSYNEQFF
-	-	TRBV29-1	TRBJ2-3	CSVCVVAVDTQYF
many	TRBD1	TRBV7-8	TRBJ2-2	CASSVRDSNTGELFF
few	TRBD2	TRBV11-2	TRBJ2-5	CASRRSGGGQETQYF
-	TRBD1	TRBV5-1	TRBJ2-7	CASTPDSGTENYYSYEQYF
few	-	TRBV7-6	TRBJ2-7	CASSLEDGSYEQYF
few	-	TRBV12-3/TRBV12-4	TRBJ2-1	CASRGRHNEQFF
few	TRBD1	TRBV29-1	TRBJ1-2	CSVNTGVGGYTF
few	TRBD2	TRBV20-1	TRBJ2-3	CSAKLAGGVGQYF
-	-	TRBV12-3/TRBV12-4	TRBJ1-2	CASSLIGGEVYGYTF
-	-	TRBV7-2	TRBJ2-1	CASRFGGANEQFF
-	-	TRBV7-2	TRBJ2-3	CASSPGGVTDTQYF
many	-	TRBV25-1	TRBJ1-2	CASSPIANYGYTF
-	TRBD1	TRBV11-3	TRBJ2-5	CASRPRQGEETQYF